These T cell receptor beta chains were read from a single sample in a study of blood T cell repertoires in COVID-19. Data came from immunoSEQ multiplex PCR; TCRdb stores just in-frame clones and leaves some out. The table lists 87,000 or so clones, about 89% of them singletons. The sample consisted of peripheral blood. These receptors were taken from a human donor with acute or convalescent COVID-19. The donor label of this sample is uncertain. Both conserved end residues are part of each CDR3.

v_gene: TRBV7-2; j_gene: TRBJ1-1; CDR3aa: CASSNYRDTRTEAFF
v_gene: TRBV6-1; j_gene: TRBJ1-5; CDR3aa: CASSITGNQPQHF
v_gene: TRBV3-1/TRBV3-2; j_gene: TRBJ1-2; CDR3aa: CASSPGTGDGYTF
v_gene: TRBV6-2/TRBV6-3; j_gene: TRBJ2-2; CDR3aa: CASSYVASGGLNTGELFF
v_gene: TRBV27; j_gene: TRBJ2-3; CDR3aa: CASSLSSLTDTQYF
v_gene: TRBV3-1/TRBV3-2; j_gene: TRBJ1-5; CDR3aa: CASSQEGAGNQPQHF
v_gene: TRBV6-5; j_gene: TRBJ1-4; CDR3aa: CASSYLTGFGEKLFF
v_gene: TRBV4-3; j_gene: TRBJ1-5; CDR3aa: CASSQDYVSSNQPQHF
v_gene: TRBV14; j_gene: TRBJ2-1; CDR3aa: CASKGWSDPHEQFF
v_gene: TRBV7-8; j_gene: TRBJ1-2; CDR3aa: CASSLVIRDRRQGDYGYTF
v_gene: TRBV7-2; j_gene: TRBJ2-5; CDR3aa: CASSPGLAYQETQYF
v_gene: TRBV2; j_gene: TRBJ1-6; CDR3aa: CASRGQGYSPLHF
v_gene: TRBV30; j_gene: TRBJ1-6; CDR3aa: CACSRQGVGSPLHF
v_gene: TRBV28; j_gene: TRBJ1-1; CDR3aa: CASSLWGAYTEAFF
v_gene: TRBV5-1; j_gene: TRBJ2-3; CDR3aa: CASRGLAGTDTQYF
v_gene: TRBV11-1; j_gene: TRBJ2-3; CDR3aa: CASSLPKDTQYF
v_gene: TRBV5-5; j_gene: TRBJ1-1; CDR3aa: CASSLDWDRATEAFF
v_gene: TRBV2; j_gene: TRBJ2-2; CDR3aa: CASREDRGVTGELFF
v_gene: TRBV21-1; j_gene: TRBJ1-3; CDR3aa: CASSPSTYSGNTIYF
v_gene: TRBV10-2; j_gene: TRBJ2-3; CDR3aa: CASSETGRNTQYF
v_gene: TRBV6-1; j_gene: TRBJ1-5; CDR3aa: CASSEGGASSNQPQHF
v_gene: TRBV5-1; j_gene: TRBJ1-1; CDR3aa: CASSLQVVNTEAFF
v_gene: TRBV6-1; j_gene: TRBJ1-6; CDR3aa: CASSDVGGRSPLHF
v_gene: TRBV9; j_gene: TRBJ2-3; CDR3aa: CASSPGLAGASTDTQYF
v_gene: TRBV7-9; j_gene: TRBJ1-1; CDR3aa: CASSLGAYTEAFF
v_gene: TRBV4-2; j_gene: TRBJ1-1; CDR3aa: CASSQDSLGGTEAFF
v_gene: TRBV3-1/TRBV3-2; j_gene: TRBJ1-2; CDR3aa: CASSRGQVNYGYTF
v_gene: TRBV5-6; j_gene: TRBJ1-1; CDR3aa: CASSSRDRGLNTEAFF
v_gene: TRBV28; j_gene: TRBJ1-1; CDR3aa: CASSLWTELNTEAFF
v_gene: TRBV9; j_gene: TRBJ1-6; CDR3aa: CASSLRTGANSPLHF
v_gene: TRBV6-5; j_gene: TRBJ1-2; CDR3aa: CASTLLDRVGYGYTF
v_gene: TRBV9; j_gene: TRBJ1-3; CDR3aa: CASSVEPSINGNTIYF
v_gene: TRBV2; j_gene: TRBJ2-6; CDR3aa: CASTGYSSGANVLTF
v_gene: TRBV6-5; j_gene: TRBJ2-2; CDR3aa: CASSKGITGELFF
v_gene: TRBV30; j_gene: TRBJ2-3; CDR3aa: CAWSGLAGISTDTQYF
v_gene: TRBV5-5; j_gene: TRBJ2-1; CDR3aa: CASRAIGGSNNEQFF
v_gene: TRBV13; j_gene: TRBJ2-2; CDR3aa: CASSLEGENTGELFF
v_gene: TRBV19; j_gene: TRBJ2-7; CDR3aa: CASSMDGRGDYEQYF
v_gene: TRBV5-1; j_gene: TRBJ2-1; CDR3aa: CASSRAGGWDNEQFF
v_gene: TRBV3-1/TRBV3-2; j_gene: TRBJ2-3; CDR3aa: CASSQEPTEVRWDSPGDTQYF
v_gene: TRBV28; j_gene: TRBJ1-2; CDR3aa: CAIRMGGDLKANYGYTF
v_gene: TRBV6-5; j_gene: TRBJ2-1; CDR3aa: CASSSGTIEQFF
v_gene: TRBV7-9; j_gene: TRBJ2-2; CDR3aa: CASSLDIAGGNTGELFF
v_gene: TRBV5-1; j_gene: TRBJ2-6; CDR3aa: CASSSTLTGLTSGANVLTF
v_gene: TRBV7-3; j_gene: TRBJ2-2; CDR3aa: CASSLRTSLTGELFF
v_gene: TRBV28; j_gene: TRBJ1-4; CDR3aa: CASSPGQQKKLFF
v_gene: TRBV6-5; j_gene: TRBJ2-5; CDR3aa: CASTPGGAGEETQYF